This TCR beta chain was sequenced during a study of cytomegalovirus exposure and HLA in healthy donors. V was cut by 0 bases and J by 7 bases, with 17 bases left in between. Per germline, CDR1 SGHTS and CDR2 YDEGEE. This CDR3 comprises 17 residues. Use of 60 Vbeta and 13 Jbeta primers characterized the PCR. Profiled with immunoSEQ multiplex PCR; TCRdb holds only in-frame clones, not every one. The sample shows fewer than 200,000 clones, roughly 70% of them seen only once. On this clone: Antigen specificity is unknown.

Study results and caveats: The records held CMV serostatus as the only immune exposure information.

This chain links TRBV5-8 with TRBJ1-6; D call uncertain. Sequenced sample: PBMCs. The TCR originated in a woman aged 45-60 years in good health and CMV-seropositive. The CDR3 loop is CASSLDKGANLNSPLHF. Here the CDR3 DNA reads TGTGCCAGCAGCTTGGATAAGGGAGCAAATCTAAATTCACCCCTCCACTTT.